Each of the 7 T cell receptor beta chains below was sequenced from the same sample in a study of blood T cell repertoires in COVID-19. Sequencing used immunoSEQ multiplex PCR; TCRdb keeps in-frame clones, though not all of them. The data hold under 200,000 clones, with approximately 80% observed a single time. Specimen: peripheral blood. Receptors originate from a human donor in a cohort sampled during active COVID-19.

For the CDR3, the DNA is TGCGCCAGCAGTGACGGGACAGGGGAAACAGCTGAAGCTTTCTTT. Protein: CASSDGTGETAEAFF. The V and J genes are TRBV10-1 and TRBJ1-1, with 10 bases that match TRBD1. V was pared by 3 bases and J by 6 bases, with 7 bases of the junction left unmatched. The CDR3 sequence is 15 residues long. In germline, CDR1 is WNHNN, CDR2 SYGVQD (reference sequence).

The rearrangement joins TRBV4-1 to TRBJ2-1, with 12 bases that match TRBD1. The germline gives CDR1 MGHRA, CDR2 YSYEKL. Losses at the gene ends were 4 bases for V and 6 bases for J; bases not matched to a gene: 7. This CDR3 has 16 residues. The CDR3 DNA follows: TGCGCCAGCAGCCCGAGAGAGGGACAGGGGGCCAATGAGCAGTTCTTC. It translates to CASSPREGQGANEQFF.

The chain employs TRBV2 and TRBJ1-3; no reliable D call. V lost 3 bases and J lost 6, with 3 bases in between. This CDR3 spans 11 amino acids. The V gene's germline CDR1 is SNHLY and CDR2 FYNNEI. Here the CDR3 reads CASSEANTIYF. CDR3 bases: TGTGCCAGCAGTGAGGCAAACACCATATATTTT. Based on the CDR3 plus reference TRBV2 and TRBJ1-3, the full variable domain is EPEVTQTPSHQVTQMGQEVILRCVPISNHLYFYWYRQILGQKVEFLVSFYNNEISEKSEIFDDQFSVERPDGSNFTLKIRSTKLEDSAMYFCASSEANTIYFGEGSWLTVV.

The chain recombines TRBV19 with TRBJ1-3; 7 nucleotides match TRBD1. Germline CDR1 LNHDA, CDR2 SQIVND (reference sequence). Losses at the gene ends were 1 base for V and 6 bases for J; bases not matched to a gene: 6. This CDR3 has 15 amino acids. Here the CDR3 reads CASSIGDRGQNTIYF. The CDR3 coding sequence is TGTGCCAGTAGTATAGGCGATAGGGGGCAAAACACCATATATTTT.

This CDR3 is CATSDPGQGAGQPQHF. The CDR3 DNA sequence: TGTGCCACCAGTGATCCGGGACAGGGGGCAGGTCAGCCCCAGCATTTT. The chain employs TRBV24-1 and TRBJ1-5; 12 bases are a match to TRBD1. In germline, CDR1 is KGHDR, CDR2 SFDVKD. This CDR3 has 16 amino acids. V shed 3 bases, J shed 6 bases, and the junction held 5 bases outside the gene matches.

This chain links TRBV27 with TRBJ2-3; no definite D call. Germline CDR1 is MNHEY and CDR2 is SMNVEV (reference sequence). Trimming removed 3 bases at V and 5 bases at J, with 6 bases between. The CDR3 has 12 amino acids. The CDR3 protein is CASSFPLDTQYF. CDR3 sequence (DNA): TGTGCCAGCAGTTTCCCGTTAGATACGCAGTATTTT.

This clone has more than one count but fewer than ten. The chain couples TRBV18 to TRBJ1-3, with D possibly matching TRBD1 (5 bases). The CDR3 runs 17 residues. Germline CDR1 KGHSH, CDR2 LQKENI. V gave up 2 bases and J gave up 4 bases, with 18 bases separating them. CDR3 residues: CASSPTTDSPRGNTIYF. The CDR3 DNA follows: TGTGCCAGCTCACCAACTACAGACAGTCCGCGAGGAAACACCATATATTTT.